What follows are 17 T cell receptor beta chains derived from one specimen sequenced in a study of graft-versus-host responses after intestinal transplantation. Their antigens remain unidentified. Produced via immunoSEQ multiplex PCR; TCRdb's table is partial and in-frame only. Of 80,000 to 95,000 clones detected, about 93% appear once; the ten largest clones hold approximately 2%. The sample consisted of unstimulated CD8+ T cells sorted from spleen or lymph node cells, taken before intestinal transplant. These receptors all stem from a human donor who received an intestinal transplant.

CDR3 sequence: CASSQPSKGGVASGNTIYF. The DNA of the CDR3 is TGTGCCAGCAGCCAACCATCTAAAGGGGGAGTAGCCTCTGGAAACACCATATATTTT. This chain connects TRBV7-9 to TRBJ1-3; TRBD1 might be the D (6 bases). The CDR3 is 19 amino acids. CDR1 and CDR2 (germline): SEHNR, FQNEAQ (reference sequence). The V and J ends lost 5 bases and 0 bases respectively, with 23 bases between them.

V usage is TRBV30 and J usage is TRBJ2-5; 10 bases align to TRBD2. The CDR3 is 14 amino acids. Germline trimming cut 1 base from V and 2 bases from J; bases unmatched to any gene: 1. Per germline, CDR1 GTSNPN and CDR2 SVGIG (reference sequence). The CDR3 here is CAWSATSGQETQYF. In DNA form, the CDR3 reads TGTGCCTGGAGTGCGACTAGCGGGCAAGAGACCCAGTACTTC.

The rearrangement joins TRBV4-3 to TRBJ1-1, with 12 nucleotides matching TRBD1. J gave up 7 bases and V 1 base, and 7 bases lay outside the gene matches. The CDR3 extends over 16 amino acids. Germline V gives CDR1 LGHNA, CDR2 YSLEER. The DNA for the CDR3 is TGCGCCAGCAGCCAAGTAACGGGACAGGGGGCTGGTGAAGCTTTCTTT. It specifies CASSQVTGQGAGEAFF.

This chain uses TRBV27 with TRBJ2-7, with D maybe TRBD1 (6 bases). The CDR3 is 13 amino acids. The germline V gene encodes CDR1 MNHEY and CDR2 SMNVEV (reference sequence). V lost 5 bases and J 4 bases, leaving 12 bases between the germline ends. CDR3 amino acids: CASSPRTAYEQYF. CDR3 nucleotide sequence: TGTGCCAGCAGTCCCCGGACAGCATACGAGCAGTACTTC.

This sequence joins TRBV7-2 and TRBJ1-6; D unclear. Germline V gene sequence: CDR1 SGHTA, CDR2 FQGNSA. V was trimmed by 4 bases and J by 0 bases, leaving 13 bases between them. The CDR3 runs 17 residues. CDR3 in amino acids: CASSSSLPGSYNSPLHF. In nucleotides, the CDR3 is TGTGCCAGCAGCTCTAGTTTGCCGGGCTCCTATAATTCACCCCTCCACTTT. Together with reference TRBV7-2 and TRBJ1-6, the CDR3 gives the full variable domain: GAGVSQSPSNKVTEKGKDVELRCDPISGHTALYWYRQSLGQGLEFLIYFQGNSAPDKSGLPSDRFSAERTGGSVSTLTIQRTQQEDSAVYLCASSSSLPGSYNSPLHFGNGTRLTVT.

The chain carries TRBV6-5 and TRBJ2-1; D perhaps matches TRBD2 (5 bases). Germline CDR1 is MNHEY and CDR2 is SVGAGI. The CDR3 is 11 residues long. With 5 bases removed from V and 6 bases from J, the gap between germline ends came to 5 bases. This CDR3 is CASSSGNEQFF. The DNA for the CDR3 is TGTGCCAGCAGTAGCGGCAATGAGCAGTTCTTC.

V usage is TRBV7-8 and J usage is TRBJ2-3, with D possibly being TRBD2 (6 bases). The CDR3 consists of 17 residues. The germline V gene encodes CDR1 SGHVS and CDR2 FQNEAQ. V shed 1 base and J shed 2 bases, with 16 bases lying between them. The CDR3 region has the DNA TGTGCCAGCAGCTTAGATTCCGTCGGGGGAAACACAGATACGCAGTATTTT. Translated: CASSLDSVGGNTDTQYF.

V gene TRBV29-1 combines with J gene TRBJ2-1; TRBD2 aligns across 9 bases. The germline V gene has CDR1 SQVTM and CDR2 ANQGSEA. V shed 3 bases and J 2 bases; nucleotides not matched to a gene: 5. This CDR3 has 15 residues. Here the CDR3 reads CSVDRIAGAYNEQFF. Here the CDR3 DNA reads TGCAGCGTTGACAGAATAGCGGGGGCCTACAATGAGCAGTTCTTC.

The chain couples TRBV4-3 to TRBJ2-2, with TRBD1 identical over 9 bases. Trimming removed 0 bases from V and 0 bases from J; junction bases left unmatched: 11. Germline V gene data show CDR1 as LGHNA and CDR2 as YSLEER. There are 20 residues in the CDR3. CDR3 residues: CASSQEGVGQGLANTGELFF. The CDR3 nucleotides are TGCGCCAGCAGCCAAGAAGGGGTAGGACAGGGGTTAGCGAACACCGGGGAGCTGTTTTTT.

The genes are TRBV13 and TRBJ2-7, with TRBD1 identical over 10 bases. With V trimmed by 4 bases and J by 3 bases, 3 bases remained unmatched. In germline, CDR1 is PRHDT, CDR2 FYEKMQ (reference sequence). The CDR3 length is 14 residues. CDR3: CASSWTGGRYEQYF. CDR3 DNA: TGTGCCAGCAGCTGGACAGGGGGACGCTACGAGCAGTACTTC.

The J gene is TRBJ2-1, the V gene TRBV7-9, with 8 nucleotides matching TRBD1. The V segment lost 5 bases and the J segment 9 bases; nucleotides outside the gene matches: 3. This CDR3 has 12 amino acids. The germline CDR1 and CDR2 sequences are SEHNR and FQNEAQ (reference sequence). The CDR3 DNA sequence: TGTGCCAGCAGCCATACAGGGGGTGAGCAGTTCTTC. Its translation is CASSHTGGEQFF.

This sequence joins TRBV29-1 and TRBJ2-5; the match to TRBD1 covers 7 bases. The trim removed 1 base at V and 4 bases at J, leaving 15 bases unmatched. The length of the CDR3 is 17 residues. Per the germline V gene, CDR1 is SQVTM and CDR2 is ANQGSEA. For the CDR3, the DNA is TGCAGCGTTGAAGTCTACCGGGACAGTGACGCGAGAGAGACCCAGTACTTC. Its translation is CSVEVYRDSDARETQYF.

The chain has TRBV7-9 and TRBJ2-7; possibly TRBD2 for D (5 bases). The germline V gene has CDR1 SEHNR and CDR2 FQNEAQ (reference sequence). Trimming stripped 8 bases from V and 3 bases from J, with 5 bases between. This CDR3 has 10 amino acids. The CDR3 sequence is CASEGYEQYF. CDR3 in DNA: TGTGCCAGCGAGGGCTACGAGCAGTACTTC.

This chain joins TRBV4-1 and TRBJ2-7; tentative D call: TRBD1 (5 bases). CDR1 and CDR2 (germline): MGHRA, YSYEKL. V gave up 1 base and J gave up 7 bases, with 5 bases separating them. The CDR3 sequence is 11 residues long. The CDR3 sequence: CASSQAGEQYF. The CDR3 DNA follows: TGCGCCAGCAGCCAAGCAGGGGAGCAGTACTTC.

The chain combines TRBV21-1 with TRBJ2-7; TRBD2 reflects the table's D call only, with no check against the DNA. TRBV21-1 is noted as a pseudogene. This CDR3 has 14 amino acids. The CDR3 loop reads CASSLSGGADEQYF. CDR3 DNA sequence: TGTGCCAGCAGTCTCTCTGGAGGGGCGGACGAGCAGTACTTC.

As DNA, the CDR3 is TGCAGCGTAATAGTCGCGACAGGGGGCTCTGGGGCCAACGTCCTGACTTTC. Its translation: CSVIVATGGSGANVLTF. The V and J genes are TRBV29-1 and TRBJ2-6, with TRBD1 matching 9 bases. Trimming took 6 bases from V and 0 from J; bases not matched to a gene: 9. Germline CDR1 reads SQVTM; CDR2 reads ANQGSEA. The CDR3 consists of 17 residues.

This clone was recorded once. This chain uses TRBV4-3 with TRBJ1-2, with no clear D. V was shortened by 0 bases and J by 9 bases, with 14 bases between the two germline ends. Germline-derived CDR1 and CDR2 are LGHNA and YSLEER. The CDR3 runs 14 residues. The CDR3 is CASSQDKAMLSYTF. The CDR3 coding sequence is TGCGCCAGCAGCCAAGATAAAGCGATGTTAAGCTACACCTTC.